This T cell receptor (beta chain) was identified during a study of T cell clones after liver transplantation. Study information: In this trial, immunosuppression withdrawal was attempted within 2 years of liver transplant. HCV positivity affected three of eight recipients; the rest lacked autoimmune or viral indications. Study-level results: A larger donor-reactive than third-party decline suggested partial antigen-specific deletion.

Clones were sequenced by immunoSEQ multiplex PCR, and TCRdb holds only the in-frame ones, with some missing. The repertoire includes 65,000 to 80,000 clones, 80% of them detected once, and around 0.66% sits in the top ten. Germline V gene sequence: CDR1 SGHTA, CDR2 FQGNSA. This CDR3 spans 15 amino acids. With 2 bases clipped from V and 0 bases from J, the junction kept 3 bases outside the gene matches. With regard to this clone: What it recognizes is unknown.

The chain uses TRBV7-2 and TRBJ2-7; 8 nucleotides align to TRBD2. The specimen comprised CD4+ T cells from blood, sampled before liver transplant. The TCR was taken from a human donor who received a liver transplant. The CDR3 spells CASSLSGGHSYEQYF. CDR3 in DNA: TGTGCCAGCAGCTTAAGCGGGGGCCACTCCTACGAGCAGTACTTC.